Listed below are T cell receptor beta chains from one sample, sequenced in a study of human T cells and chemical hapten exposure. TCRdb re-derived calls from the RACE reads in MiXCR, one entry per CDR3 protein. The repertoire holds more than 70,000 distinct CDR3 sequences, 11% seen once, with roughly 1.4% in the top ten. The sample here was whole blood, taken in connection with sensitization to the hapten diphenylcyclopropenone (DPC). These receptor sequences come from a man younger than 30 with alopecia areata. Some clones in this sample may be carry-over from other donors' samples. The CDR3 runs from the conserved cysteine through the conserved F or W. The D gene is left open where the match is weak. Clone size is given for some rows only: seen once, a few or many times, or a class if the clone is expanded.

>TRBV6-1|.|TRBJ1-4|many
CASSEAKGKLFF
TGTGCCAGCAGTGAAGCGAAGGGGAAACTGTTTTTT
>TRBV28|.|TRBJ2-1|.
CASSLNRQFF
TGTGCCAGCAGTTTAAATCGACAGTTCTTC
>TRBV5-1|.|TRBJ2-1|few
CANSLGTDEQFF
TGCGCCAACAGCCTAGGAACCGACGAGCAGTTCTTC
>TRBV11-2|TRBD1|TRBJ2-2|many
CASSRTGQGFTGELFF
TGTGCCAGCTCCCGGACAGGACAGGGTTTCACCGGGGAGCTGTTTTTT
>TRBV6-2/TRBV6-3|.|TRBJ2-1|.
CASSYGVSGVYNEQFF
TGTGCCAGCAGTTACGGGGTTAGCGGAGTCTACAATGAGCAGTTCTTC
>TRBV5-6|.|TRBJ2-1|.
CASSGSGYNEQFF
TGTGCCAGCAGCGGGTCCGGGTACAATGAGCAGTTCTTC
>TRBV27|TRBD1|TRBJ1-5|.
CASREPPGGSGQPQHF
TGTGCCAGCAGAGAGCCACCAGGGGGCAGCGGTCAGCCCCAGCATTTT
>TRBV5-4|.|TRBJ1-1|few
CASSLEFRGSTEAFF
TGTGCCAGCAGCTTGGAATTCAGGGGTAGCACTGAAGCTTTCTTT
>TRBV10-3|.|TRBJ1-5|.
CAIKSGSNQPQHF
TGTGCCATCAAGAGCGGGTCCAATCAGCCCCAGCATTTT
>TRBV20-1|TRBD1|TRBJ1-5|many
CSAEPSGTGGIGNQPQHF
TGCAGTGCCGAACCCTCCGGGACAGGGGGCATCGGCAATCAGCCCCAGCATTTT
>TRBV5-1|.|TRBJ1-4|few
CASSLVGDSGEKLFF
TGCGCCAGCAGCTTGGTTGGCGACTCGGGTGAAAAACTGTTTTTT
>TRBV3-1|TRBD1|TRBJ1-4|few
CASSQEVLRGRGEKLFF
TGTGCCAGCAGCCAAGAGGTATTGAGGGGGCGCGGTGAAAAACTGTTTTTT